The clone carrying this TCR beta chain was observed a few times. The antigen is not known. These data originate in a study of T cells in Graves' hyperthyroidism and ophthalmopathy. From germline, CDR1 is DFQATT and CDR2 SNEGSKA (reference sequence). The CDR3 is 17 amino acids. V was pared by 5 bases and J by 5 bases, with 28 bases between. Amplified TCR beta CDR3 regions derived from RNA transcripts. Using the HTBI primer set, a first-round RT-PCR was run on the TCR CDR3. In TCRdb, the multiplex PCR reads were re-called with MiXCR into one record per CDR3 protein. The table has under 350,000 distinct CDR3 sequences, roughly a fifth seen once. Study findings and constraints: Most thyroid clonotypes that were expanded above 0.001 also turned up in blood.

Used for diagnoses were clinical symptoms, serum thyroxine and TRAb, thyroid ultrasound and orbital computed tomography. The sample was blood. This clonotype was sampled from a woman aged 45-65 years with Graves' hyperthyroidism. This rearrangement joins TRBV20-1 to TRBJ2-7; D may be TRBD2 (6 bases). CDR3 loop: CSAALPRFGSFQDEQYF. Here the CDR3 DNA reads TGCAGTGCTGCCCTACCCCGGTTCGGGAGTTTTCAAGACGAGCAGTACTTC.